The 10 T cell receptor beta chains listed next were all sequenced from one sample in a study of cytomegalovirus exposure and HLA in healthy donors. PCR primers comprised 60 Vbeta and 13 Jbeta primers. Data came from immunoSEQ multiplex PCR; TCRdb stores just in-frame clones and leaves some out. In the table there are about 190,000 clones, roughly 84% of which are singletons. Sequenced: PBMCs. The receptors derive from a boy younger than 18 in good health and CMV-seronegative.

CDR3 bases: TGCGCCAGCAGCTATGATCTAGCGGGAGGGCCGTACGAGCAGTACTTC. Translation gives CASSYDLAGGPYEQYF. This chain joins TRBV4-1 and TRBJ2-7; the match to TRBD2 covers 12 bases. Per germline, CDR1 MGHRA and CDR2 YSYEKL. Germline trimming cut 5 bases from V and 4 bases from J; bases unmatched to any gene: 9. This CDR3 has 16 amino acids.

The CDR3 region has the DNA TGCGCCAGCAGCCTAAGGACTAGCGGTGACAATGAGCAGTTCTTC. Protein sequence: CASSLRTSGDNEQFF. The V and J genes are TRBV5-1 and TRBJ2-1; the match to TRBD2 covers 10 bases. Germline V lookup: CDR1 SGHRS, CDR2 YFSETQ. This CDR3 spans 15 amino acids. The V segment lost 4 bases and the J segment 5 bases; nucleotides outside the gene matches: 6.

The chain recombines TRBV5-1 with TRBJ2-3; 8 nucleotides agree with TRBD2. Unmatched junction bases numbered 6, after V lost 0 bases and J lost 0 bases. There are 17 residues in the CDR3. Germline CDR1 SGHRS, CDR2 YFSETQ. CDR3 nucleotide sequence: TGCGCCAGCAGCTTGGTGGGGCGGGGGGCGAGCACAGATACGCAGTATTTT. Translation gives CASSLVGRGASTDTQYF.

This chain connects TRBV19 to TRBJ2-6; D is possibly TRBD2 (7 bases). The V gene lost 3 bases and the J gene lost 2 bases, with 11 bases spanning the gap. CDR1 and CDR2 from the germline V gene are LNHDA and SQIVND (reference sequence). The CDR3 sequence is 16 residues long. The CDR3: CASSIIGGPGANVLTF. The CDR3 coding sequence is TGTGCCAGTAGTATCATCGGGGGGCCTGGGGCCAACGTCCTGACTTTC.

The chain uses TRBV6-5 and TRBJ1-2; 9 bases align to TRBD1. Germline CDR1 MNHEY, CDR2 SVGAGI. The ends lost 2 bases at V and 8 bases at J; junction bases unmatched: 9. CDR3 size: 15 residues. CDR3 DNA: TGTGCCAGCAGTTACGATGGACAGGGGCTTCGGGGCTACACCTTC. Amino acid sequence: CASSYDGQGLRGYTF.

This chain joins TRBV7-3 and TRBJ1-2; a possible D gene is TRBD1 (6 bases). V was clipped by 0 bases and J by 0 bases, with 11 bases between them. The CDR3 is made up of 16 amino acids. CDR1 and CDR2 (germline): SGHTA, FQGTGA. CDR3 DNA sequence: TGTGCCAGCAGCTTAACTGATAACAGGGCTAACTATGGCTACACCTTC. Protein product: CASSLTDNRANYGYTF.

This clone was seen a few times. This chain uses TRBV5-4 with TRBJ2-5; D perhaps matches TRBD2 (5 bases). CDR1 and CDR2 (germline): SGHNT, YYREEE (reference sequence). The CDR3 runs 15 residues. V shed 3 bases and J shed 3 bases, with 15 bases lying between them. CDR3 amino acids: CASSYGGRVEETQYF. The CDR3 DNA is TGTGCCAGCAGCTATGGAGGCCGAGTAGAAGAGACCCAGTACTTC.

V usage is TRBV9 and J usage is TRBJ2-7; 8 positions agree with TRBD2. Losses at the gene ends were 3 bases for V and 6 bases for J; bases not matched to a gene: 5. The length of the CDR3 is 13 residues. The germline V gene has CDR1 SGDLS and CDR2 YYNGEE. The CDR3 DNA follows: TGTGCCAGCAGCGCGACTAGCGTTGCCGAGCAGTACTTC. It encodes CASSATSVAEQYF.

CDR3 protein: CASSYSGGGSGYGYTF. CDR3 nucleotide sequence: TGTGCCAGCAGTTACTCTGGTGGGGGGTCGGGCTATGGCTACACCTTC. This sequence joins TRBV6-5 and TRBJ1-2; TRBD1 might be the D (5 bases). Germline loops: CDR1 MNHEY, CDR2 SVGAGI. V lost 0 bases and J 4 bases, leaving 15 bases between the germline ends. The CDR3 consists of 16 residues.

The chain has TRBV5-4 and TRBJ1-1; no clear D gene. This CDR3 is built from 13 residues. Germline CDR1 SGHNT, CDR2 YYREEE (reference sequence). Trimming pared 6 bases from V and 2 bases from J, leaving 11 bases between. The CDR3 coding sequence is TGTGCCAGCACTAAAGGACTTAACACTGAAGCTTTCTTT. Translated, it gives CASTKGLNTEAFF.